This T cell receptor (beta chain) emerged from a study of cytomegalovirus exposure and HLA in healthy donors. General study points: The study assumed roughly uniform donor sequencing depth for presence/absence analyses. Based on reports, TCR beta sequences accurately predicted HLA-A and HLA-B alleles for most subjects. The study listed some 160 cytomegalovirus-associated TCR beta chains.

This clone is a singleton in its sample. The antigen is undetermined. Amplification used 60 Vbeta primers and 13 Jbeta primers. Data came from immunoSEQ multiplex PCR; TCRdb stores just in-frame clones and leaves some out. The sample has roughly 130,000 clones; over 75% are singletons. Losses at the gene ends were 5 bases for V and 1 base for J; bases not matched to a gene: 7. The CDR3 contains 16 residues. Germline V gene sequence: CDR1 SEHNR, CDR2 FQNEAQ (reference sequence). This chain links TRBV7-9 with TRBJ2-2, with TRBD1 matching over 7 bases. This sequence originates from a man aged 25 to 40 in good health and CMV-seronegative. Source material: PBMCs. CDR3 sequence (DNA): TGTGCCAGCAGCCCTTCCGACAGGGTGAACACCGGGGAGCTGTTTTTT. Encoded protein: CASSPSDRVNTGELFF.